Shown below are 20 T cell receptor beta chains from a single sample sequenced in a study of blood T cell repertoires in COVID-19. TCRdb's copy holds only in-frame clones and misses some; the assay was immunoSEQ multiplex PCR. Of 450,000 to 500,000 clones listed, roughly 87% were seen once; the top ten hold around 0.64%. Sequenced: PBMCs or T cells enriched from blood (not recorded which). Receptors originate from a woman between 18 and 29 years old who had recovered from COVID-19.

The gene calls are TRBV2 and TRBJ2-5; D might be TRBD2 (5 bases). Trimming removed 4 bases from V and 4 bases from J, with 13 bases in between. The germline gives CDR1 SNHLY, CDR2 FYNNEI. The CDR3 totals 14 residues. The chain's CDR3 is CASSARAGGETQYF. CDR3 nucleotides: TGTGCCAGCAGTGCCAGAGCCGGAGGAGAGACCCAGTACTTC.

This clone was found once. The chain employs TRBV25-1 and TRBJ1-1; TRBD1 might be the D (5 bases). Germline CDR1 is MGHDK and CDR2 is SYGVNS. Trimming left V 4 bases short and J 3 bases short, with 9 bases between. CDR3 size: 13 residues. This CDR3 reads CASSVAGHTEAFF. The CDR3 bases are TGTGCCAGCAGTGTAGCAGGGCACACTGAAGCTTTCTTT.

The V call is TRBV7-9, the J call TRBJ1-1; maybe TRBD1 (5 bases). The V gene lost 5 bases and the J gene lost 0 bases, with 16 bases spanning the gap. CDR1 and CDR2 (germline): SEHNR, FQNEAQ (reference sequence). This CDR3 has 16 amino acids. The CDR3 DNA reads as TGTGCCAGCAGCCTGCCCCTCCGGGGGGTGAACACTGAAGCTTTCTTT. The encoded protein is CASSLPLRGVNTEAFF.

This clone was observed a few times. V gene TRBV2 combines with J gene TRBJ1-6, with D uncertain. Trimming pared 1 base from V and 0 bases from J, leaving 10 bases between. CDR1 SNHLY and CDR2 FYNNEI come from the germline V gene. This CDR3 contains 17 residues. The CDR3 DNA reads TGTGCCAGCAGTGAAGTTTTCGGGAACTCCTATAATTCACCCCTCCACTTT. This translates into CASSEVFGNSYNSPLHF.

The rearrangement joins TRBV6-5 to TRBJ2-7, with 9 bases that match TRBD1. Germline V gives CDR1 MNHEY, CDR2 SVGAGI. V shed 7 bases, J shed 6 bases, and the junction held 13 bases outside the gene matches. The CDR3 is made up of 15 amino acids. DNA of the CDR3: TGTGCCAGCACCGCACAAACGGGACAGGGTGGCGAGCAGTACTTC. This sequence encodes CASTAQTGQGGEQYF.

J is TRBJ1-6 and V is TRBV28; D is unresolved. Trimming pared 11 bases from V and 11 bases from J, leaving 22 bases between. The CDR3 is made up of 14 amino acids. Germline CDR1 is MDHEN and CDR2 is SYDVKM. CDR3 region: CASKSHGGYAPLHF. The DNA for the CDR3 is TGTGCCTCCAAATCGCATGGAGGGTATGCACCCCTCCACTTT.

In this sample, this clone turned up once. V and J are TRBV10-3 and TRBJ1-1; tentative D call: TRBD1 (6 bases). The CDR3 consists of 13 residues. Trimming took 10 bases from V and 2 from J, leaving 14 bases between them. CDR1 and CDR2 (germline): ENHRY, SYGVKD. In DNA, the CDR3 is TGTGCCACGGCCCAGGGGACCAACACTGAAGCTTTCTTT. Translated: CATAQGTNTEAFF.

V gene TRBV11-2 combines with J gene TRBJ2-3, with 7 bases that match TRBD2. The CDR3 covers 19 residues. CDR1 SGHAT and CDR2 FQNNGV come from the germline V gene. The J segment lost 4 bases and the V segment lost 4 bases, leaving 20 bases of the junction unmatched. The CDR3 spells CASSSPRGAKGRVPDTQYF. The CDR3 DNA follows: TGTGCCAGCAGCTCCCCCAGAGGGGCCAAAGGGAGGGTCCCAGATACGCAGTATTTT.

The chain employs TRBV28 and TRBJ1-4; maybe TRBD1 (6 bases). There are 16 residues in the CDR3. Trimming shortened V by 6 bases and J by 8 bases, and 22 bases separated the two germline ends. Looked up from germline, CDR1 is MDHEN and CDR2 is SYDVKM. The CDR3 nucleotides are TGTGCCAGCAGCTTAGGGGGGGGCGAGGTACAGGAAAAACTGTTTTTT. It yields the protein CASSLGGGEVQEKLFF.

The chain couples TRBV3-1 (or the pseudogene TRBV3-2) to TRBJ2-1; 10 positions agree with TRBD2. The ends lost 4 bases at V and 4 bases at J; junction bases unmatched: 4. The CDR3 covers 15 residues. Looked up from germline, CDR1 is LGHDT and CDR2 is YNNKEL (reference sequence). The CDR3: CASSLAGGLYNEQFF. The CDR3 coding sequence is TGTGCCAGCAGCCTAGCGGGGGGTCTATACAATGAGCAGTTCTTC.

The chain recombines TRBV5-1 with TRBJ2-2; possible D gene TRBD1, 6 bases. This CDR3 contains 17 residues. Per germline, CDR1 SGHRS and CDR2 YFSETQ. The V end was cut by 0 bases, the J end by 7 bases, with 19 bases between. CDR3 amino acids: CASSLDGTRSGIGELFF. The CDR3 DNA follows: TGCGCCAGCAGCTTGGATGGGACAAGATCTGGGATCGGGGAGCTGTTTTTT.

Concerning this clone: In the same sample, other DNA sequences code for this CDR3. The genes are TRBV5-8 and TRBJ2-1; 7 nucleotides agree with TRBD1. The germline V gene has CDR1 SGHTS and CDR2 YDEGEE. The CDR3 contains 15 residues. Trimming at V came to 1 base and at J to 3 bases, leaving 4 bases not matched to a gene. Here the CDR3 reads CASSLRGGNYNEQFF. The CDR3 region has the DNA TGTGCCAGCAGCTTGAGAGGGGGCAACTACAATGAGCAGTTCTTC.

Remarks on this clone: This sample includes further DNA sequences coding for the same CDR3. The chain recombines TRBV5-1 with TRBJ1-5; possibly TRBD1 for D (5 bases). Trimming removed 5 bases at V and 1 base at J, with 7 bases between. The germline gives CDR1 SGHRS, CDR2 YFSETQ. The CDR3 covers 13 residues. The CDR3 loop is CASSSGSNQPQHF. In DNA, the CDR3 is TGCGCCAGCAGTTCAGGGAGCAATCAGCCCCAGCATTTT.

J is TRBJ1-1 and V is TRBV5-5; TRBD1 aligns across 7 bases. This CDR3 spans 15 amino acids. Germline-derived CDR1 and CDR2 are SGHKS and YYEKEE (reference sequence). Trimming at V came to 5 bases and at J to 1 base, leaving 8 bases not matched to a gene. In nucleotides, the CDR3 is TGTGCCAGCAGGAGACAGGGACAGACGAACACTGAAGCTTTCTTT. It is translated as CASRRQGQTNTEAFF. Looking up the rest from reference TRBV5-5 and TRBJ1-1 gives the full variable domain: DAGVTQSPTHLIKTRGQQVTLRCSPISGHKSVSWYQQVLGQGPQFIFQYYEKEERGRGNFPDRFSARQFPNYSSELNVNALLLGDSALYLCASRRQGQTNTEAFFGQGTRLTVV.

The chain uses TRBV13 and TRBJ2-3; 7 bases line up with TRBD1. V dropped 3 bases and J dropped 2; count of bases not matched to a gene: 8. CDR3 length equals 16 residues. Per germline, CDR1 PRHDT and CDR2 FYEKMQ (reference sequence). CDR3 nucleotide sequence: TGTGCCAGCAGCTTCAGGACAGGAATGAACACAGATACGCAGTATTTT. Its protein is CASSFRTGMNTDTQYF.

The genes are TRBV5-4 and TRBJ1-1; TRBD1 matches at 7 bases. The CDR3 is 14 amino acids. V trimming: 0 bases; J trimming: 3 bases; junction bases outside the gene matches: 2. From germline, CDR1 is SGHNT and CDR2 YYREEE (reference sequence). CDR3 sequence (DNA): TGTGCCAGCAGCTTGGCCGACAGGGACACTGAAGCTTTCTTT. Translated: CASSLADRDTEAFF.

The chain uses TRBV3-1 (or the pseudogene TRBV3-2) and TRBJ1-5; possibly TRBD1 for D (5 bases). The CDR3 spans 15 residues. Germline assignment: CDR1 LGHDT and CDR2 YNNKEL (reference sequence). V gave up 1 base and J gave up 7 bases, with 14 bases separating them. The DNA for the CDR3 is TGTGCCAGCAGCCAAGTGGCAGGGAATCACCAGCCCCAGCATTTT. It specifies CASSQVAGNHQPQHF.

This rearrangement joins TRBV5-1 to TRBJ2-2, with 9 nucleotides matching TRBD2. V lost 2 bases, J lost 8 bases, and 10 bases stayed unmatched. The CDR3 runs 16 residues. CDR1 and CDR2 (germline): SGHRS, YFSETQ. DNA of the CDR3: TGCGCCAGCAGCTTCAATCCGGGACTAGCACAAGGGGAGCTGTTTTTT. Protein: CASSFNPGLAQGELFF.

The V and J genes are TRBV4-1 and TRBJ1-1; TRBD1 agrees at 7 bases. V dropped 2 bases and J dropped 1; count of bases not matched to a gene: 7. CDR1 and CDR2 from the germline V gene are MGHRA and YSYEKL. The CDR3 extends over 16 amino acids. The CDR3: CASSQSDRDSNTEAFF. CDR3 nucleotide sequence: TGCGCCAGCAGCCAATCCGACAGGGACTCGAACACTGAAGCTTTCTTT.

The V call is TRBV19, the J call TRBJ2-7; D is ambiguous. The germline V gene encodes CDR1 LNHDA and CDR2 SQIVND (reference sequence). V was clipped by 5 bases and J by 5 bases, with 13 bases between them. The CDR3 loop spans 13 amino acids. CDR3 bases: TGTGCCAGTAGTCCCACCCGACGGGACGAGCAGTACTTC. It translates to CASSPTRRDEQYF.